This T cell receptor beta chain was retrieved from a study of blood T cell repertoires in COVID-19. Study-wide context: There were acute and convalescent COVID-19 samples, and they came from the United States, Italy and Spain. T cells, B-cell-depleted T cells, or PBMCs supplied cDNA or gDNA.

Study processing details: Reference gene primer amplification yielded estimated nucleated cell counts. Repertoires were generated with immunoSEQ multiplex PCR, while TCRdb's copy carries only in-frame clones and drops some. The V and J calls and clone size were taken over from that table, and D and trimming were inferred from the DNA. The sample includes fewer than 300,000 clones, 86% of them seen just once. Trimming took 7 bases from V and 10 from J; bases not matched to a gene: 13. This CDR3 has 15 residues. Germline V gene sequence: CDR1 MNHEY, CDR2 SVGAGI. Sequencing was done on a sample of peripheral blood. The TCR was taken from a man in his forties or fifties who had recovered from COVID-19. The rearrangement uses TRBV6-5 and TRBJ1-6; 7 positions agree with TRBD1. CDR3 bases: TGTGCCAGCACCGCGGGAGGGAGGGGGCGGTCACCCCTCCACTTT. This sequence encodes CASTAGGRGRSPLHF.